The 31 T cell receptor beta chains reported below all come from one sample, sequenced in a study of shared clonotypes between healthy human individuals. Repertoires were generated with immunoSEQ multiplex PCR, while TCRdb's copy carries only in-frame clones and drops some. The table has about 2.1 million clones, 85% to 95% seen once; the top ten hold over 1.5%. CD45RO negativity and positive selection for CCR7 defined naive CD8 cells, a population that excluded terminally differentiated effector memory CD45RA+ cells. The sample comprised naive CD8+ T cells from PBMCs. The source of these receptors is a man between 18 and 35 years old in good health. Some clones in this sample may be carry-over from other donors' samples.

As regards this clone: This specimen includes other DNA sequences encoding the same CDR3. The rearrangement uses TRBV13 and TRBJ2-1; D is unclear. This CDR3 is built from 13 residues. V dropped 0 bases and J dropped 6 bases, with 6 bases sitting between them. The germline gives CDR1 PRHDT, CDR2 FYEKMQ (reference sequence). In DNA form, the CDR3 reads TGTGCCAGCAGCTTAGGGGAGTCCAATGAGCAGTTCTTC. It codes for CASSLGESNEQFF.

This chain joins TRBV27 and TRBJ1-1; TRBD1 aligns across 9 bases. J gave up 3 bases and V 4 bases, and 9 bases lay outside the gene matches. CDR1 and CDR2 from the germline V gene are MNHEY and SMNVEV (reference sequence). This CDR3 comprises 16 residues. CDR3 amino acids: CASSSRTGARDTEAFF. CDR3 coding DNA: TGTGCCAGCAGTTCCAGGACAGGGGCGAGGGACACTGAAGCTTTCTTT.

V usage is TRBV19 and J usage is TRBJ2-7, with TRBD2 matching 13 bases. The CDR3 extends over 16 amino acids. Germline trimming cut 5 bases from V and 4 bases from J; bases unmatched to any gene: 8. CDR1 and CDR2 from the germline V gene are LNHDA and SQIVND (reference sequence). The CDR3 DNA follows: TGTGCCAGTAGTCCCCAGGGACTAGCGGGGCCATACGAGCAGTACTTC. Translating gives CASSPQGLAGPYEQYF.

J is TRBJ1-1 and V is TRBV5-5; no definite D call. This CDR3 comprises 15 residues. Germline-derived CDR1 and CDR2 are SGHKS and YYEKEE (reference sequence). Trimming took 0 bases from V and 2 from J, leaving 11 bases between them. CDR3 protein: CASSLGPVVNTEAFF. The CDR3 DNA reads TGTGCCAGCAGCTTGGGGCCAGTCGTTAACACTGAAGCTTTCTTT.

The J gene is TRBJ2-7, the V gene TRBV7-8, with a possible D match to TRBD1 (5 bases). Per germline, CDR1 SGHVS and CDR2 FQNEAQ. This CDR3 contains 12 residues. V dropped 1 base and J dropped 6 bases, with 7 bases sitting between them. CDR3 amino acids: CASSLGGSEQYF. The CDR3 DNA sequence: TGTGCCAGCAGCTTAGGGGGCAGCGAGCAGTACTTC.

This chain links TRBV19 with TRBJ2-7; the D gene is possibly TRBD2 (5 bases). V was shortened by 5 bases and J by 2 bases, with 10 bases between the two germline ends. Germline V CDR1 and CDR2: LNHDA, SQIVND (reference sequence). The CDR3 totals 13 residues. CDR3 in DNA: TGTGCCAGTAGTGGACTCGGGGCCTACGAGCAGTACTTC. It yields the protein CASSGLGAYEQYF. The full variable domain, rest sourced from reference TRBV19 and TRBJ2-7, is DGGITQSPKYLFRKEGQNVTLSCEQNLNHDAMYWYRQDPGQGLRLIYYSQIVNDFQKGDIAEGYSVSREKKESFPLTVTSAQKNPTAFYLCASSGLGAYEQYFGPGTRLTVT.

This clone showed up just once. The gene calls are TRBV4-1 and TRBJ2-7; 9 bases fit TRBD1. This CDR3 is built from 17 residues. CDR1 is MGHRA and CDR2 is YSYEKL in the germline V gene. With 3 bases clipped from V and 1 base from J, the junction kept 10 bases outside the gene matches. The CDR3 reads CASSQRQGVEASYEQYF. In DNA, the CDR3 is TGCGCCAGCAGCCAGAGACAGGGGGTTGAGGCATCCTACGAGCAGTACTTC.

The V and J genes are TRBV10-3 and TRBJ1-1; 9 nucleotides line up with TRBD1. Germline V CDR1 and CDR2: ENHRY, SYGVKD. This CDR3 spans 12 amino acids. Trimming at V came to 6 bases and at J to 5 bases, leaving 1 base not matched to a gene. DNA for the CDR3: TGTGCCATCAGGGACAGGGGAACTGAAGCTTTCTTT. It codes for CAIRDRGTEAFF.

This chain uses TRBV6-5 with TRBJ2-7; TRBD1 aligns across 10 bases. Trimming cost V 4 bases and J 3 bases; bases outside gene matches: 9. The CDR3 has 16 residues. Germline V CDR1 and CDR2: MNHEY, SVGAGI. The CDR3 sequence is CASSSLRDRGFYEQYF. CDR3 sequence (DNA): TGTGCCAGCAGTTCCCTCCGGGACAGGGGTTTCTACGAGCAGTACTTC.

DNA of the CDR3: TGTGCCAGCAGCGTAGGCCCCCCGACAGGGAGTAGCTCCTACGAGCAGTACTTC. This encodes CASSVGPPTGSSSYEQYF. The rearrangement uses TRBV9 and TRBJ2-7, with 7 bases matching TRBD1. The V and J ends lost 0 bases and 0 bases, in that order; junction bases with no gene match: 12. Germline CDR1 reads SGDLS; CDR2 reads YYNGEE. The CDR3 loop spans 18 amino acids.

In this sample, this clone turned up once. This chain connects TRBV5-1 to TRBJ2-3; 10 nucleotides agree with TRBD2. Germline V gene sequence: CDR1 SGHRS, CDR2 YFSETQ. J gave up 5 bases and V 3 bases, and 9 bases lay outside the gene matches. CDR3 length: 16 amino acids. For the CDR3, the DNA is TGCGCCAGCAGCTCCTTAGCGGGAGGTCGTGGAGATACGCAGTATTTT. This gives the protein CASSSLAGGRGDTQYF.

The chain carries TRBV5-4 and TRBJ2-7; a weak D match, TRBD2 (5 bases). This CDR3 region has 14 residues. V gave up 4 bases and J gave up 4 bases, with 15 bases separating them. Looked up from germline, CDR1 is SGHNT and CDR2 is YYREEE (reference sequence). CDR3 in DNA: TGTGCCAGCAGCCCCCGCGGGTTCGGGTACGAGCAGTACTTC. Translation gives CASSPRGFGYEQYF.

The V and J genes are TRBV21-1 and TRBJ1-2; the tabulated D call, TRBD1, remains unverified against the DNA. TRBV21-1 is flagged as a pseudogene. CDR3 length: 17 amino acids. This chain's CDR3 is CASSKGGGTGRNYGYTF. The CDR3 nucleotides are TGTGCCAGCAGCAAAGGGGGAGGGACAGGGAGGAACTATGGCTACACCTTC.

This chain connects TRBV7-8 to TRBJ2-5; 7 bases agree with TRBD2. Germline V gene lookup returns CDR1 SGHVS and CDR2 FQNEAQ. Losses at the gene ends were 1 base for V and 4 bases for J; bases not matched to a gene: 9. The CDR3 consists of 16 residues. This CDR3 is CASSLVVWEGLETQYF. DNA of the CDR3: TGTGCCAGCAGCTTAGTGGTGTGGGAGGGTCTAGAGACCCAGTACTTC.

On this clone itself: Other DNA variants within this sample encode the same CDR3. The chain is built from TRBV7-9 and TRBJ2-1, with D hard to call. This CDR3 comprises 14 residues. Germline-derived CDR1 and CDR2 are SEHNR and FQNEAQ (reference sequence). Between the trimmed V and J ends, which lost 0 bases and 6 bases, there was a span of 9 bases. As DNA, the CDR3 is TGTGCCAGCAGCTTAGCGCTCGGCGGCAATGAGCAGTTCTTC. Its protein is CASSLALGGNEQFF.

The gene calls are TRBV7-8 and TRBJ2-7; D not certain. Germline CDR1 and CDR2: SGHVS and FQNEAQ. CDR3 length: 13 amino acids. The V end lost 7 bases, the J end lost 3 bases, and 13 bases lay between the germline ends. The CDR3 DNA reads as TGTGCCAGCACGGACCGGCAGGACTACGAGCAGTACTTC. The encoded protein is CASTDRQDYEQYF.

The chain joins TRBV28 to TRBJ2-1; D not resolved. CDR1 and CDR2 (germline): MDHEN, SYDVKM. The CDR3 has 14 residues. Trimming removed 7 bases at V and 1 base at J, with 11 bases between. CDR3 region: CASTGLGSYNEQFF. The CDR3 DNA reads TGTGCCAGCACCGGGTTAGGTTCCTACAATGAGCAGTTCTTC.

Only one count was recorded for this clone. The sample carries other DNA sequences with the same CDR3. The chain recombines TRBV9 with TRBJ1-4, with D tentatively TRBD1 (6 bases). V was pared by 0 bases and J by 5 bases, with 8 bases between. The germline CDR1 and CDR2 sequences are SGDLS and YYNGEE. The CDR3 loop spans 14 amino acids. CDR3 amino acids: CASSVGRGNEKLFF. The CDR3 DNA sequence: TGTGCCAGCAGCGTAGGCAGGGGCAATGAAAAACTGTTTTTT.

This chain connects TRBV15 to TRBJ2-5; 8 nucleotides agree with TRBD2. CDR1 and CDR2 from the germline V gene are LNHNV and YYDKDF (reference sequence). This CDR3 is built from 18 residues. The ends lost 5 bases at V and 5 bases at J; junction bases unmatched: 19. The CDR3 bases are TGTGCCACCAGCCGAAGCGATGGGACGGGAGGGCCGGGGGAGACCCAGTACTTC. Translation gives CATSRSDGTGGPGETQYF.

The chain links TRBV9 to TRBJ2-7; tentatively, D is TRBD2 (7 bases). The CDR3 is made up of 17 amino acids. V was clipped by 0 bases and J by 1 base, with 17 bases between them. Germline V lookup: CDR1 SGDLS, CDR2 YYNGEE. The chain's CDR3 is CASSVGGASGISYEQYF. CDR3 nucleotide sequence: TGTGCCAGCAGCGTAGGGGGGGCTAGCGGCATATCCTACGAGCAGTACTTC.

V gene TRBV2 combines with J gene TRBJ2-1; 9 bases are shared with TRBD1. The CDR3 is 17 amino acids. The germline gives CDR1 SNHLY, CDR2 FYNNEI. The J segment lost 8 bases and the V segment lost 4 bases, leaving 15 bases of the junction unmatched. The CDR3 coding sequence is TGTGCCAGCAGTGGGGAGACAGGGGGACTCGCGGTGGATGAGCAGTTCTTC. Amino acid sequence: CASSGETGGLAVDEQFF.

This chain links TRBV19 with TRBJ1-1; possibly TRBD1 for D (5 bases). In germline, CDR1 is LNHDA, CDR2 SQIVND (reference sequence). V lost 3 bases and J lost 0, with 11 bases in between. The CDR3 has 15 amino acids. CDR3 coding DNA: TGTGCCAGTAGTATTTCGGGGCAGATGAACACTGAAGCTTTCTTT. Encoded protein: CASSISGQMNTEAFF.

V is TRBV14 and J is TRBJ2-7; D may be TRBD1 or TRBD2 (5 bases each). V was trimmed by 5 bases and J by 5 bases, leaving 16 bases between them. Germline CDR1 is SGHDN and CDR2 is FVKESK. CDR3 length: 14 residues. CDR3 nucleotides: TGTGCCAGCAGCTTGTCCGGGACGGCGGACGAGCAGTACTTC. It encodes CASSLSGTADEQYF.

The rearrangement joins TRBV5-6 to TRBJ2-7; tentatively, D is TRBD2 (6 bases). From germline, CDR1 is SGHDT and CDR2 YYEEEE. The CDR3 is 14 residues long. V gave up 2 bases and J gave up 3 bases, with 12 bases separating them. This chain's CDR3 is CASSFAGPNYEQYF. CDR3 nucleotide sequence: TGTGCCAGCAGCTTCGCGGGGCCGAACTACGAGCAGTACTTC.

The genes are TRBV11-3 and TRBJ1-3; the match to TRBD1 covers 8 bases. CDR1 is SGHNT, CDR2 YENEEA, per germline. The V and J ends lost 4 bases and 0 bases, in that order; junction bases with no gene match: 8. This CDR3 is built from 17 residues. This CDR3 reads CASSSRQGPNSGNTIYF. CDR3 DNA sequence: TGTGCCAGCAGCTCCCGACAGGGGCCCAACTCTGGAAACACCATATATTTT.

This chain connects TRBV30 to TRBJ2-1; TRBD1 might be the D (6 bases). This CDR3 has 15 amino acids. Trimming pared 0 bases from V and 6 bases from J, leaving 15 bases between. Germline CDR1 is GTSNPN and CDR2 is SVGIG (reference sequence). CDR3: CAWSVRGSILNEQFF. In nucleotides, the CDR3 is TGTGCCTGGAGTGTAAGGGGGAGCATCCTCAATGAGCAGTTCTTC.

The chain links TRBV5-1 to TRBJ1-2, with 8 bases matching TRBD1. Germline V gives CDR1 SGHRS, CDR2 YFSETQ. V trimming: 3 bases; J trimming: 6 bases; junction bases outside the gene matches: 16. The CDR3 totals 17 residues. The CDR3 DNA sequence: TGCGCCAGCAGCTCAAATTGGCCAGGGGGCGATCTGGATGGCTACACCTTC. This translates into CASSSNWPGGDLDGYTF.

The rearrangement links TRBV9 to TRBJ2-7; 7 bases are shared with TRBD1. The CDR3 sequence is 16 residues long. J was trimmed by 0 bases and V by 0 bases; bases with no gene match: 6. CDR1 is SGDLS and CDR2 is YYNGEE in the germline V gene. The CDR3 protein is CASSVATGASSYEQYF. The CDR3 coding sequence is TGTGCCAGCAGCGTAGCCACAGGGGCGAGCTCCTACGAGCAGTACTTC.

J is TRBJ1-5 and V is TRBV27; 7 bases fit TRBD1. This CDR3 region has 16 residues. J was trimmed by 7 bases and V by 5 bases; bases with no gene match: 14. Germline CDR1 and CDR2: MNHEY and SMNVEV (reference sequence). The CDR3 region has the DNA TGTGCCAGCAGTCCCTACCAGGGGGAATTCGGGCAGCCCCAGCATTTT. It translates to CASSPYQGEFGQPQHF.

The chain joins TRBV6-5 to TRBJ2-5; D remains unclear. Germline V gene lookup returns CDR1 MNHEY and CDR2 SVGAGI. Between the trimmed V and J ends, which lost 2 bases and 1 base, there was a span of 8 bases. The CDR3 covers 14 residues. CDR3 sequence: CASSYRTSQETQYF. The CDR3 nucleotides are TGTGCCAGCAGTTACCGGACCTCCCAAGAGACCCAGTACTTC.

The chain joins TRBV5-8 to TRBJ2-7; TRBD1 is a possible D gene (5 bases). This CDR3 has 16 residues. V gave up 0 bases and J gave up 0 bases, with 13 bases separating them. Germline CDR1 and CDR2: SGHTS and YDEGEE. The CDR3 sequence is CASSLGGASSSYEQYF. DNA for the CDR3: TGTGCCAGCAGCTTGGGTGGGGCCAGTAGCTCCTACGAGCAGTACTTC.